This TCR beta chain is from a study of blood T cell repertoires in COVID-19. Study overall: Spain, Italy and the United States supplied samples that represented acute and convalescent COVID-19. T cells, B-cell-depleted T cells, or PBMCs supplied cDNA or gDNA.

The age range of participants was about 18 to 90 years, with residence in about two dozen US areas. The study counted Cohort 3 donors as recovered given two negative PCRs, clearance, or symptom resolution. Assay: immunoSEQ multiplex PCR; the TCRdb copy retains only in-frame clones and omits some. Of some 340,000 clones listed, roughly 86% are singletons. The ends lost 1 base at V and 5 bases at J; junction bases unmatched: 2. CDR3 size: 13 residues. The germline V gene encodes CDR1 GTSNPN and CDR2 SVGIG (reference sequence). Specimen: PBMCs or T cells enriched from blood (not recorded which). The chain combines TRBV30 with TRBJ2-3; 8 nucleotides agree with TRBD2. This TCR was recovered from a woman in her twenties or thirties who had recovered from COVID-19. The chain's CDR3 is CAWSAGGVDTQYF. The CDR3 bases are TGTGCCTGGAGTGCCGGGGGGGTAGATACGCAGTATTTT.